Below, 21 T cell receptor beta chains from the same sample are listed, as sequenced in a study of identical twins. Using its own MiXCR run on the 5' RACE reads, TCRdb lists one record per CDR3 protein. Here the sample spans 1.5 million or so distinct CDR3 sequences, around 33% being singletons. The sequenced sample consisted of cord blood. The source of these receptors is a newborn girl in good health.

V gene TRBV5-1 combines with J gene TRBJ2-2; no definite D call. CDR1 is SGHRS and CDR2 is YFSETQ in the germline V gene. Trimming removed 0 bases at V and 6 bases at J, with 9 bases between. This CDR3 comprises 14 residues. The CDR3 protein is CASSLAPLAGELFF. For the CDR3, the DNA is TGCGCCAGCAGCTTGGCCCCCTTAGCCGGGGAGCTGTTTTTT.

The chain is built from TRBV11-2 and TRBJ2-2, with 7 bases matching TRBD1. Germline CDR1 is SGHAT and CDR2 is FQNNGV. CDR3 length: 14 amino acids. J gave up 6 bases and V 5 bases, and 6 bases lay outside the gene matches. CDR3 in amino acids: CASSHMTGPGELFF. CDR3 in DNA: TGTGCCAGCAGCCACATGACAGGGCCCGGGGAGCTGTTTTTT.

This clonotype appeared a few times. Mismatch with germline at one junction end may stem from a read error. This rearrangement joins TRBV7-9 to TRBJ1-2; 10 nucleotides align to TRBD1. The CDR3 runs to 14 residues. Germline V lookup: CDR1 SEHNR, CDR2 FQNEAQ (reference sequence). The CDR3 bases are TGTGCCAGCCAAATCATGACAGGGGGCTATGGTTACACCTTC. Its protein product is CASQIMTGGYGYTF.

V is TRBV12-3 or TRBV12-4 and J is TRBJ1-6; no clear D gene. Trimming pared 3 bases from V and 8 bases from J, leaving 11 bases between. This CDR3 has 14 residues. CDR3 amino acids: CASSLAGFYSPLHF. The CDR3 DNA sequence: TGTGCCAGCAGTTTGGCAGGCTTTTATTCACCCCTCCACTTT.

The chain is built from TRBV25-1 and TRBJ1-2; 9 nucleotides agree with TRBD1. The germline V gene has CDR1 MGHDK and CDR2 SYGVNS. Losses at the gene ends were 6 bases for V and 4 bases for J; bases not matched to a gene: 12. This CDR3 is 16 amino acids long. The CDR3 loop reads CASSPSGTGRPYGYTF. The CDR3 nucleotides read TGTGCCAGCAGCCCCTCGGGGACAGGGAGACCCTATGGCTACACCTTC.

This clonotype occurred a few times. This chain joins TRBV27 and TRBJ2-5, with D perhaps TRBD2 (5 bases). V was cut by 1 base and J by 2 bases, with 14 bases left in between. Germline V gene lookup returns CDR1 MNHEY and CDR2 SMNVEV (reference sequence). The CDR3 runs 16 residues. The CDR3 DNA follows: TGTGCCAGCAGTTTATTAAGCGGCGTCCGGCAAGAGACCCAGTACTTC. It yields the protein CASSLLSGVRQETQYF.

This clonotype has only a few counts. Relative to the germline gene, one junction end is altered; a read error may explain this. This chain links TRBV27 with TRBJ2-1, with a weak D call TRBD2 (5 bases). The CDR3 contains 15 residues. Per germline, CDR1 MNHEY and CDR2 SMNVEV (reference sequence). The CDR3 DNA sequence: TGTGCCAGCAGACGTTTCCCGGGAAGCTACGATGAGCAGTTCTTC. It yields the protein CASRRFPGSYDEQFF.

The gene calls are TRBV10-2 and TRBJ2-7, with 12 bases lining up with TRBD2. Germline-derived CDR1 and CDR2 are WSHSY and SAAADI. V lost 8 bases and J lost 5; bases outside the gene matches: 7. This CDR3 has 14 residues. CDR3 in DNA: TGCGCCAGCCGGGGACTAGCGGGCAACCACGAGCAGTACTTC. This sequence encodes CASRGLAGNHEQYF.

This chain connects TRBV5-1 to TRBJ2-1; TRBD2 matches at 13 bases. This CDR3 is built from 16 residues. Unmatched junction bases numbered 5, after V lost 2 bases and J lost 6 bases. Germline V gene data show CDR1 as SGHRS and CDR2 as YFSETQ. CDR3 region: CASSFGTSGVGNEQFF. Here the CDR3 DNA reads TGCGCCAGCAGCTTCGGGACTAGCGGGGTGGGCAATGAGCAGTTCTTC.

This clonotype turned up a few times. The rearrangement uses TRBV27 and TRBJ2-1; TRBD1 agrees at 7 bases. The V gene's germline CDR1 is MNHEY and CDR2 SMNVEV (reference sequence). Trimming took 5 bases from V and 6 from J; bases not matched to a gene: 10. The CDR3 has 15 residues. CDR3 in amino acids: CASSQQGWERNEQFF. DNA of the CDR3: TGTGCCAGCAGTCAACAGGGGTGGGAGCGCAATGAGCAGTTCTTC.

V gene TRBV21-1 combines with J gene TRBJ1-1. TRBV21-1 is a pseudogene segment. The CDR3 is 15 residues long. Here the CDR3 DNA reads TGTGCCAGCAGCAAAGTAAACACGGAGAACACTGAAGCTTTCTTT. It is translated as CASSKVNTENTEAFF.

This CDR3 reads CASSQDWLAGHTGELFF. CDR3 DNA: TGTGCCAGCAGCCAAGATTGGCTAGCGGGGCACACCGGGGAGCTGTTTTTT. The V gene is TRBV4-2, the J gene TRBJ2-2; 9 bases are a match to TRBD2. Germline V gives CDR1 LGHNA, CDR2 YNFKEQ. V lost 0 bases, J lost 3 bases, and 5 bases stayed unmatched. CDR3 length equals 17 residues.

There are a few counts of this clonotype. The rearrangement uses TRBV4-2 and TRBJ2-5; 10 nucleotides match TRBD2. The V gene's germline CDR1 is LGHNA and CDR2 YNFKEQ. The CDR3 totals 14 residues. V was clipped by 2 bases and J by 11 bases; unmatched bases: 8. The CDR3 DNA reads TGTGCCAGCAGCCAACTAGCGGGAGACAATGAGCAGTACTTC. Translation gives CASSQLAGDNEQYF.

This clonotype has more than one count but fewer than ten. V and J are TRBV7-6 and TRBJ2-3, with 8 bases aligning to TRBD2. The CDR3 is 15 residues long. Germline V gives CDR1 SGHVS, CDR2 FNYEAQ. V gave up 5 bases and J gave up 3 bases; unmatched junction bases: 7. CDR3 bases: TGTGCCAGCAGCAAACCGGGACTAGGTACAGATACGCAGTATTTT. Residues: CASSKPGLGTDTQYF.

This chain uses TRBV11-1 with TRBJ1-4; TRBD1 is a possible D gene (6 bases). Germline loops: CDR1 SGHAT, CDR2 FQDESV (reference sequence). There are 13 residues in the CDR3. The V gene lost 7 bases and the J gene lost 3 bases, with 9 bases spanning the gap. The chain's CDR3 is CASNQGPNEKLFF. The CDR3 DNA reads TGTGCCAGCAATCAGGGGCCTAATGAAAAACTGTTTTTT.

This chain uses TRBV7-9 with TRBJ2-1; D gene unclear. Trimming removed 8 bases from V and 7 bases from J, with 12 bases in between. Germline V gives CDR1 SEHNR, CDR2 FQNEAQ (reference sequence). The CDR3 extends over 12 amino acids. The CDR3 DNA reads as TGTGCCAGCCGCGTTTACGTTAATGAGCAGTTCTTC. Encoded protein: CASRVYVNEQFF.

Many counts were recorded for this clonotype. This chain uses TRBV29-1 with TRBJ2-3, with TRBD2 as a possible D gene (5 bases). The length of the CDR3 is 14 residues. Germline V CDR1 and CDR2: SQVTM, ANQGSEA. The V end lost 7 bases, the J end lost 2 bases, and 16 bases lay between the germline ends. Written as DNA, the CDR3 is TGCAGCGCAGGACCTCGCGACTACACAGATACGCAGTATTTT. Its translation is CSAGPRDYTDTQYF.

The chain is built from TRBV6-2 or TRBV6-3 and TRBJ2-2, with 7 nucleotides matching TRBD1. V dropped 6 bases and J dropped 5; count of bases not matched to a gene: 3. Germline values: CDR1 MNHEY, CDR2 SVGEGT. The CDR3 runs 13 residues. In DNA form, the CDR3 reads TGTGCCAGCAGACAGGGACAGACCGGGGAGCTGTTTTTT. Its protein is CASRQGQTGELFF.

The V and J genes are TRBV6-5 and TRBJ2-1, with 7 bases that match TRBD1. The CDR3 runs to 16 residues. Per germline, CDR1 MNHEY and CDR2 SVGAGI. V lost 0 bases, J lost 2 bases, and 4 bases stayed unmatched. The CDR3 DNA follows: TGTGCCAGCAGTTACTCCCTAACAGGGGCCTACAATGAGCAGTTCTTC. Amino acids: CASSYSLTGAYNEQFF.

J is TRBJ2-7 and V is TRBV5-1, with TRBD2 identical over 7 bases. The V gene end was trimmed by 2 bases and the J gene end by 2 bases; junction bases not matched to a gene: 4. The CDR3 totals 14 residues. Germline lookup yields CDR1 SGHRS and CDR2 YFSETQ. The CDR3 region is CASSFDAGAYEQYF. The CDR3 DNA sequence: TGCGCCAGCAGCTTCGATGCGGGGGCCTACGAGCAGTACTTC.

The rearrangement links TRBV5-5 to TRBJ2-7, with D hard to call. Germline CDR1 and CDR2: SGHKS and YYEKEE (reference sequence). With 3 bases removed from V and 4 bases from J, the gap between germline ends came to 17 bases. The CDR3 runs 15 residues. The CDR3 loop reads CASSSTAALTYEQYF. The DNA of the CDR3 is TGTGCCAGCAGCTCCACTGCCGCCCTCACGTACGAGCAGTACTTC.